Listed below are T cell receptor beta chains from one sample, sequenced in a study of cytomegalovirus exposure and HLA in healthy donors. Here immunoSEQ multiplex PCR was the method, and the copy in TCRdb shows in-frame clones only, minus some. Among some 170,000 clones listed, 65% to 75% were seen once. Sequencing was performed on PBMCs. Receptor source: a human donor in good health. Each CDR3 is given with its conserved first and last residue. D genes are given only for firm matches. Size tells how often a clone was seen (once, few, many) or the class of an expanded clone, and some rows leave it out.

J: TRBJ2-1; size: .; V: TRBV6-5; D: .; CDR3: CASSYSRVGRGEQFF; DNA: TGTGCCAGCAGTTACTCGAGGGTCGGCCGGGGTGAGCAGTTCTTC
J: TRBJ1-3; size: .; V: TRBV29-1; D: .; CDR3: CSVEVQGNTIYF; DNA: TGCAGCGTTGAGGTGCAGGGAAACACCATATATTTT
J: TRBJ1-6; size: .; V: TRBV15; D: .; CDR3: CATGQSSYNSPLHF; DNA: TGTGCCACAGGACAAAGCTCCTATAATTCACCCCTCCACTTT
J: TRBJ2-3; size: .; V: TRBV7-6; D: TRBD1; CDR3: CASSTGGISLKITDTQYF; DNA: TGTGCCAGCAGCACAGGGGGCATTTCCCTCAAAATCACAGATACGCAGTATTTT
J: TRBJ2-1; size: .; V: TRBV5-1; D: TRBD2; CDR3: CASSPERGRGEQFF; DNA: TGCGCCAGCAGCCCCGAGCGGGGGCGGGGGGAGCAGTTCTTC
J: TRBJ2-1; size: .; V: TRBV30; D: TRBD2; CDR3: CAWSAGTSRFF; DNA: TGTGCCTGGAGTGCCGGGACTAGCAGGTTCTTC
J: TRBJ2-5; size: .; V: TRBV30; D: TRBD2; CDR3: CAWSSYTRLARYRETQYF; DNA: TGTGCCTGGAGTTCCTATACGCGACTAGCTCGGTATCGGGAGACCCAGTACTTC
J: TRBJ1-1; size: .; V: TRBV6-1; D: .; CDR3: CASSFSVQNTEAFF; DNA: TGTGCCAGCAGTTTCAGCGTCCAGAACACTGAAGCTTTCTTT
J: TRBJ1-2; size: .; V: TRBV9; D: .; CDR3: CASSVEGGNYGYTF; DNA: TGTGCCAGCAGCGTAGAGGGAGGGAACTATGGCTACACCTTC
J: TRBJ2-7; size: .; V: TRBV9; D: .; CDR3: CASSVSGTTSYEQYF; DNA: TGTGCCAGCAGCGTCTCCGGGACAACCTCCTACGAGCAGTACTTC
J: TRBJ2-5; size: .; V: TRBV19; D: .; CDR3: CASSPPGAARETQYF; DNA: TGTGCCAGTAGTCCCCCGGGAGCTGCACGGGAGACCCAGTACTTC
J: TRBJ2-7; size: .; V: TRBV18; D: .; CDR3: CASSPPHRDRHEQYF; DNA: TGTGCCAGCTCACCTCCCCACAGGGATCGCCACGAGCAGTACTTC
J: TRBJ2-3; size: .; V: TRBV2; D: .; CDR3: CASRELTSTDTQYF; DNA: TGTGCCAGCAGAGAACTTACTAGCACAGATACGCAGTATTTT
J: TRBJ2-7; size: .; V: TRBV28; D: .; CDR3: CASSLEFGEQYF; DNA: TGTGCCAGCAGTTTAGAATTCGGCGAGCAGTACTTC
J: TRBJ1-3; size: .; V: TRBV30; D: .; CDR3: CAWTQGGSGNTIYF; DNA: TGTGCCTGGACACAGGGTGGCTCTGGAAACACCATATATTTT
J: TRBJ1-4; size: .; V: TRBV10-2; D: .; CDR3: CASSESRGNVEKLFF; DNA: TGCGCCAGCAGTGAGTCACGGGGGAATGTGGAAAAACTGTTTTTT
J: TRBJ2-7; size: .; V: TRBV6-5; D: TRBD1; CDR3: CASRSRDRGSYEQYF; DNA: TGTGCCAGCAGGTCCCGGGACAGGGGCTCCTACGAGCAGTACTTC
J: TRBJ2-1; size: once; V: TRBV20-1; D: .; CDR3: CSAPDINEQFF; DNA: TGCAGTGCCCCCGACATCAATGAGCAGTTCTTC
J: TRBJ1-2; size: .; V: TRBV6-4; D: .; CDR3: CASQAGDGGYTF; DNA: TGTGCCAGCCAGGCCGGGGATGGGGGCTACACCTTC
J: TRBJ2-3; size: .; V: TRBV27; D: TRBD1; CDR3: CASSLFGQGGSFDTQYF; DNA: TGTGCCAGCAGTTTATTTGGACAGGGGGGATCTTTTGATACGCAGTATTTT
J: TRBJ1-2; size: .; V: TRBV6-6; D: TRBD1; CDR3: CASSSQGARYGYTF; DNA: TGTGCCAGCAGTTCCCAGGGGGCTCGTTATGGCTACACCTTC
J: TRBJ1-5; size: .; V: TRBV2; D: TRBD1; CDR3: CASSDRAGSNQPQHF; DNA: TGTGCCAGCAGCGACAGGGCTGGGAGCAATCAGCCCCAGCATTTT
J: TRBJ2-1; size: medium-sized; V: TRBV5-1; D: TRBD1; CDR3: CASSGTGGYNEQFF; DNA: TGCGCCAGCAGCGGGACAGGGGGGTACAATGAGCAGTTCTTC
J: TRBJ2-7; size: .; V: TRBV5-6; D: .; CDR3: CASSLANPPWSYEQYF; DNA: TGTGCCAGCAGCTTAGCCAACCCCCCATGGTCCTACGAGCAGTACTTC
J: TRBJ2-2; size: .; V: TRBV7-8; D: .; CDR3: CASSLRGAGEGTGELFF; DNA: TGTGCCAGCAGCTTACGGGGTGCAGGGGAGGGGACCGGGGAGCTGTTTTTT
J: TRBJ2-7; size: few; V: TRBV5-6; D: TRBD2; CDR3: CASSSSGTSGVVSYEQYF; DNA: TGTGCCAGCAGCAGCTCCGGGACTAGCGGGGTTGTTTCCTACGAGCAGTACTTC
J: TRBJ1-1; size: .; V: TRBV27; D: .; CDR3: CASSLSYRTLTEAFF; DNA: TGTGCCAGCAGCCTATCGTACAGAACCTTAACTGAAGCTTTCTTT
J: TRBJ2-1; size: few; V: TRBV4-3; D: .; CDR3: CASSQETSYNEQFF; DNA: TGCGCCAGCAGCCAAGAGACTTCGTACAATGAGCAGTTCTTC
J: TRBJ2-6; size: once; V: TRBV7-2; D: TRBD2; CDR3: CASSLDGGASGANVLTF; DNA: TGTGCCAGCAGCTTAGACGGGGGGGCCTCTGGGGCCAACGTCCTGACTTTC
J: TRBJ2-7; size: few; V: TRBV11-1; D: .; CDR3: CASSPTGFVYEQYF; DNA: TGTGCCAGCAGCCCGACCGGGTTCGTCTACGAGCAGTACTTC
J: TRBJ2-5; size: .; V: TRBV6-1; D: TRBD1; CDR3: CASGEQGEETQYF; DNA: TGTGCCAGCGGTGAACAGGGGGAAGAGACCCAGTACTTC
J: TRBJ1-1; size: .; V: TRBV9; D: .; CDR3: CASSVAVENTEAFF; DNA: TGTGCCAGCAGCGTAGCCGTAGAAAACACTGAAGCTTTCTTT
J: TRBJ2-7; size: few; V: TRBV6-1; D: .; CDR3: CASSEALGRVSHEQYF; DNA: TGTGCCAGCAGTGAAGCGCTGGGCAGGGTTTCCCACGAGCAGTACTTC
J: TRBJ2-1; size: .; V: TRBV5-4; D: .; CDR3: CASSLGLTYNEQFF; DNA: TGTGCCAGCAGCTTGGGACTAACCTACAATGAGCAGTTCTTC
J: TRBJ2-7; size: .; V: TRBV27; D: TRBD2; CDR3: CASSLGTNYEQYF; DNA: TGTGCCAGCAGTTTAGGGACTAACTACGAGCAGTACTTC
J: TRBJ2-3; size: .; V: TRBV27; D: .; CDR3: CASSRGGVGSTDTQYF; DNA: TGTGCCAGCAGTCGGGGCGGGGTGGGGAGCACAGATACGCAGTATTTT
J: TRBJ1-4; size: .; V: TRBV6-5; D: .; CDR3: CASSYTRVYGEKLFF; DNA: TGTGCCAGCAGTTACACCCGGGTTTATGGGGAAAAACTGTTTTTT
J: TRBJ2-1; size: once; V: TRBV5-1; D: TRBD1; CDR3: CASSSTGGYNEQFF; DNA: TGCGCCAGCAGCTCTACAGGGGGCTACAATGAGCAGTTCTTC
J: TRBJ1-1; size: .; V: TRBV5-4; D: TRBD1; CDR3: CASSLTGPSEAFF; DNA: TGTGCCAGCAGCCTGACAGGGCCATCTGAAGCTTTCTTT
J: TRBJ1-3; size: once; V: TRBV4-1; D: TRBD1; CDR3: CASSQSRTGRVSGNTIYF; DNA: TGCGCCAGCAGCCAATCCCGGACAGGGCGGGTATCTGGAAACACCATATATTTT
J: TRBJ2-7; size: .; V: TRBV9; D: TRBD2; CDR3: CASSYRTSGTLYEQYF; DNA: TGTGCCAGCAGCTACCGGACTAGCGGGACTTTATACGAGCAGTACTTC
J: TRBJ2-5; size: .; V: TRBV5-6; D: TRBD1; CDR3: CASSLFGTGNDGETQYF; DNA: TGTGCCAGCAGCTTGTTTGGGACAGGGAATGACGGAGAGACCCAGTACTTC
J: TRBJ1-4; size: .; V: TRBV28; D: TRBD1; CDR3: CASRAGQGFEKLFF; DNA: TGTGCCAGCAGAGCGGGACAGGGGTTTGAAAAACTGTTTTTT
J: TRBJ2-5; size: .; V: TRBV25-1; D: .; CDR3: CASSDPGDQETQYF; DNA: TGTGCCAGCAGTGATCCGGGGGACCAAGAGACCCAGTACTTC
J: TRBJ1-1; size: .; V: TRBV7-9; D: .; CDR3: CASSSGTLGRGTEAFF; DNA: TGTGCCAGCAGCTCCGGGACTCTAGGAAGGGGCACTGAAGCTTTCTTT
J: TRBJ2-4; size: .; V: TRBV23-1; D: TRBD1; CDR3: CASSQSTRDRLAKNIQYF; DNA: TGCGCCAGCAGTCAATCGACCAGGGACAGGCTAGCCAAAAACATTCAGTACTTC
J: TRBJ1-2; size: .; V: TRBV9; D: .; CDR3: CASSVPGDGYTF; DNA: TGTGCCAGCAGCGTACCGGGGGATGGCTACACCTTC